This T cell receptor (beta chain) was sequenced in a study of healthy donors' naive CD4 and CD8 T cells. Study-wide results and limits: About 13% of CD4/CD8 propensity variance appeared explained by V, J and CDR3 charge. Reportedly, most V and J gene segments showed naive CD4+ versus CD8+ bias.

Starting from roughly 0.45 ug of total RNA, TCR libraries were made with linear amplification. TCRdb analysed the reads with MiXCR anew, one entry per CDR3 protein. The table records 180,000 or so distinct CDR3 sequences, about four fifths of them present only once. This clonotype has only one observation. Antigen specificity is unknown. Sorting defined naive CD4+ as CD4+CD8-CD45RO-CD45RA+ and naive CD8+ as CD8+CD4-CD45RA+CD27bright. V was shortened by 1 base and J by 3 bases, with 10 bases between the two germline ends. This CDR3 region has 15 residues. Sequences were obtained from naive CD4+ and CD8+ T cells sorted from blood, pooled from several donors. V and J are TRBV12-3 or TRBV12-4 and TRBJ1-5; D remains ambiguous. This clonotype originated in a pool of human donors in good health; the sample pools cells from several healthy donors. The CDR3 sequence: CASSLVVGNNQPQHF. The CDR3 coding sequence is TGTGCCAGCAGTTTAGTAGTCGGAAACAATCAGCCCCAGCATTTT.